One sample yielded the 6 T cell receptor beta chains listed below, sequenced in a study of blood T cell repertoires in acute mononucleosis. Regarding time point: acute infectious mononucleosis, at clinical presentation within 2 weeks of symptom onset (visit 1). The repertoire was sequenced with immunoSEQ multiplex PCR; TCRdb's copy has only in-frame clones and lacks some. The sample carries 5,500 to 8,500 clones, less than 30% recorded once. This specimen was EBV YVL epitope tetramer+ CD8+ T cells sorted from PBMCs, taken during acute infectious mononucleosis. Subset here: CD8 T cells binding a tetramer with EBV BRLF1 109-117 peptide (YVL-BR). The receptors shown here come from a woman younger than 30 with infectious mononucleosis caused by EBV.

This clone was counted between two and nine times. The V and J genes are TRBV27 and TRBJ1-5; TRBD1 might be the D (6 bases). Germline-derived CDR1 and CDR2 are MNHEY and SMNVEV (reference sequence). Trimming stripped 5 bases from V and 4 bases from J, with 21 bases between. The CDR3 spans 17 residues. CDR3 amino acids: CASSEAGVVISNQPQHF. The CDR3 DNA sequence: TGTGCCAGCAGTGAAGCAGGGGTGGTGATTAGTAATCAGCCCCAGCATTTT.

V usage is TRBV11-2 and J usage is TRBJ2-5, with D possibly TRBD2 on 6 matching bases. Germline assignment: CDR1 SGHAT and CDR2 FQNNGV. The V end was cut by 7 bases, the J end by 2 bases, with 20 bases between. The CDR3 consists of 16 residues. The CDR3 protein is CASMRELAGHQETQYF. CDR3 bases: TGTGCCAGCATGAGGGAGTTGGCGGGGCATCAAGAGACCCAGTACTTC.

Details on this clone: No DNA is shown, since the ends of the CDR3 on it are uncertain; the CDR3 is the one TCRdb lists. This chain joins TRBV7-6 and TRBJ2-2; TRBD2, the table's D call, lacks a check against the DNA. The CDR3 length equals 18 residues, ends included. CDR1 and CDR2 (germline): SGHVS, FNYEAQ. This CDR3 is CASSLLLGSANTGELFFF.

This clone was detected a few times. The chain has TRBV5-6 and TRBJ2-7, with a tentative D call TRBD2 (6 bases). Germline CDR1 and CDR2: SGHDT and YYEEEE. CDR3 length: 15 amino acids. Trimming cost V 2 bases and J 5 bases, with 17 bases left between them. This chain's CDR3 is CASSLTGRGDHEQYF. The CDR3 DNA follows: TGTGCCAGCAGCTTAACCGGGAGAGGCGACCACGAGCAGTACTTC.

This clone was seen at least ten times. The chain couples TRBV5-6 to TRBJ2-4; a possible D gene is TRBD1 (5 bases). The length of the CDR3 is 16 residues. V was trimmed by 1 base and J by 5 bases, leaving 16 bases between them. Per germline, CDR1 SGHDT and CDR2 YYEEEE. The CDR3, as DNA: TGTGCCAGCAGCTTGTCAGGTCAGGGATGGGAAAACATTCAGTACTTC. Translation: CASSLSGQGWENIQYF.

This clone was seen repeatedly, ten times or more. The chain joins TRBV7-9 to TRBJ2-7, with D perhaps matching TRBD1 (6 bases). V lost 4 bases, J lost 0 bases, and 10 bases lay in between. Germline V CDR1 and CDR2: SEHNR, FQNEAQ (reference sequence). This CDR3 is 14 amino acids long. The CDR3: CASSSPGHSYEQYF. The CDR3, as DNA: TGTGCCAGCAGCTCGCCGGGACACTCCTACGAGCAGTACTTC.